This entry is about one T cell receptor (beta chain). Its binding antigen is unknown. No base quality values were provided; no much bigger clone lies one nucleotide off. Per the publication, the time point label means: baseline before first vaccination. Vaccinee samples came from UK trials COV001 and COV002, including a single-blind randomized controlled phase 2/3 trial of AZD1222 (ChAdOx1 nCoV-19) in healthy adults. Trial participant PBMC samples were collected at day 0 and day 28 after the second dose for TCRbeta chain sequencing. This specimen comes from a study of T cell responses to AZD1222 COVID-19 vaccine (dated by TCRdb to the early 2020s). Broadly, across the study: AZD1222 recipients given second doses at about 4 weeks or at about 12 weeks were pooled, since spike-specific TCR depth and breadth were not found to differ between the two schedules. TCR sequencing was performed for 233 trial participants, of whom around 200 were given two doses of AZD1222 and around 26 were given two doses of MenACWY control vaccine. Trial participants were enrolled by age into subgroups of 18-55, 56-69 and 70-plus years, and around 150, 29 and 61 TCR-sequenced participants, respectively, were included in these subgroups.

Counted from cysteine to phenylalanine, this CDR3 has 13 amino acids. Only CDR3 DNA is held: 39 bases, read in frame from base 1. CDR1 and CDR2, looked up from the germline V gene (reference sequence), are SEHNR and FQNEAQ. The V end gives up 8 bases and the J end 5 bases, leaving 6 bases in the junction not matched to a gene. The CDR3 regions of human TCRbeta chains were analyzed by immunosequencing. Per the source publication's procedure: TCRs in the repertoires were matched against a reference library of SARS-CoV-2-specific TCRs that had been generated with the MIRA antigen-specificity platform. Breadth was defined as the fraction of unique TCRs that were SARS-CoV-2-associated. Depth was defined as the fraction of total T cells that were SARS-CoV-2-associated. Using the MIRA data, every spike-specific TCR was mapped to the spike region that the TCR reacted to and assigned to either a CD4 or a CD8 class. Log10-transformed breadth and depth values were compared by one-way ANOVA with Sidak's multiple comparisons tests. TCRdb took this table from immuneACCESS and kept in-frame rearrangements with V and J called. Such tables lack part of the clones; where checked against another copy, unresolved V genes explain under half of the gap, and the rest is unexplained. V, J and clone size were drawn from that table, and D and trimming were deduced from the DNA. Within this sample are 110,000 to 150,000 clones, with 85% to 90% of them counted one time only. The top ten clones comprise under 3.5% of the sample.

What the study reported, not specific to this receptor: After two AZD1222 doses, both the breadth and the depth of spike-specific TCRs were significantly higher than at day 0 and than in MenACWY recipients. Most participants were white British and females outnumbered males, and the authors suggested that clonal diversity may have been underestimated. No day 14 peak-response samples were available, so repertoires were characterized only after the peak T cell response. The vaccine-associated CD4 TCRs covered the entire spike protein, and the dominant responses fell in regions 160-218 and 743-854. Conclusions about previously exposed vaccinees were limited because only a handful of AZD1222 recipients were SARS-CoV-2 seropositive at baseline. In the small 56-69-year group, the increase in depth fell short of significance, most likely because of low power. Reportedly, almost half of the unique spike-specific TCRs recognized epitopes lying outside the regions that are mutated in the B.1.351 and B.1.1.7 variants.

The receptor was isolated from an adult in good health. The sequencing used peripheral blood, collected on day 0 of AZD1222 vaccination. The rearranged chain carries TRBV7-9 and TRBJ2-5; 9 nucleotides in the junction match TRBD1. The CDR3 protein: CASGRQGGETQYF. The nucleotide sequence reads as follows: TGTGCCAGCGGGAGACAGGGGGGCGAGACCCAGTACTTC. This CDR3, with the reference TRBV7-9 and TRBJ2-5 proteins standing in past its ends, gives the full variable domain DTGVSQNPRHKITKRGQNVTFRCDPISEHNRLYWYRQTLGQGPEFLTYFQNEAQLEKSRLLSDRFSAERPKGSFSTLEIQRTEQGDSAMYLCASGRQGGETQYFGPGTRLLVL.